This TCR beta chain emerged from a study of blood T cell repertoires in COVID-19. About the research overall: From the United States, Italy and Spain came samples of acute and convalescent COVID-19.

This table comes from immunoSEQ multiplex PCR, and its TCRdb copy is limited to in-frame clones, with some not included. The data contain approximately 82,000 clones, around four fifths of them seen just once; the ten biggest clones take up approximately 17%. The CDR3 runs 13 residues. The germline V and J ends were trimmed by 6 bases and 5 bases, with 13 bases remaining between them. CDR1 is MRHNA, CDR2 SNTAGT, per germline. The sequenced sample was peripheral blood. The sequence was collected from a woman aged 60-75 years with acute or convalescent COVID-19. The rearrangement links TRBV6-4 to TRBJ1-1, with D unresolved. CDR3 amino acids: CASRGSGTTEAFF. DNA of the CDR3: TGTGCCAGCAGGGGTTCAGGAACAACTGAAGCTTTCTTT.